This T cell receptor beta chain was retrieved from a study of response to subunit inactivated influenza vaccine. Study results and limitations: New T cells are recruited in small numbers by each seasonal influenza vaccination, according to the authors' suggestion.

The CDR3 spans 15 residues. Germline CDR1 SQVTM, CDR2 ANQGSEA. Germline trimming cut 6 bases from V and 2 bases from J; bases unmatched to any gene: 8. MiXCR was run by TCRdb on the RT-PCR reads, yielding one entry per CDR3 protein. This table has about 780,000 distinct CDR3 sequences, about 18% appearing once. This clonotype was recorded many times. Its target is not known. The TCR originated in a man aged 50 to 60 who received an inactivated influenza vaccine. The chain uses TRBV29-1 and TRBJ2-3, with TRBD2 matching 10 bases. The material was PBMCs from blood, obtained 4 to 6 days after vaccination. As DNA, the CDR3 is TGCAGCGTGGTTCGGACTAGCGGCTACACAGATACGCAGTATTTT. Its translation: CSVVRTSGYTDTQYF.